The clone carrying this T cell receptor (beta chain) is a singleton in its sample. Its antigen is not identified. This entry comes from a study of regulatory dendritic cells for organ transplantation. The study, taken as a whole, reports: Regulatory dendritic cells appeared to expand memory CD8+ clones less than mature ones.

The germline gives CDR1 SNHLY, CDR2 FYNNEI. The V end was cut by 0 bases, the J end by 3 bases, with 12 bases between. The CDR3 is made up of 15 amino acids. Measured with immunoSEQ multiplex PCR; TCRdb has only the in-frame clones, and not every one. The sample shows just under 30,000 clones, about 80% of them seen only once. The origin of this receptor is a human donor in good health. V is TRBV2 and J is TRBJ2-7; D ambiguous. The specimen was memory CD4+ T cells from blood. Subset given: CD45RO+ memory T cells. CDR3: CASSEAGKQFYEQYF. The CDR3 coding sequence is TGTGCCAGCAGTGAAGCAGGTAAACAGTTCTACGAGCAGTACTTC.